These 9 T cell receptor beta chains were all obtained from the same sample, sequenced in a study of Ad26.COV2.S vaccination and SARS-CoV-2 variants. Sequencing used immunoSEQ multiplex PCR; TCRdb keeps in-frame clones, though not all of them. The sample shows approximately 340,000 clones, approximately 90% of them seen only once. Sequences were derived from peripheral blood, sampled after recovery from COVID-19. These TCRs come from a human donor who had recovered from COVID-19.

The gene calls are TRBV19 and TRBJ1-4, with a tentative D call TRBD1 (6 bases). The CDR3 is 19 amino acids. The ends were cut back, 9 bases at V and 8 bases at J, with 34 bases in the middle. Per germline, CDR1 LNHDA and CDR2 SQIVND (reference sequence). CDR3 region: CASTMGAGGQGGLWEKLFF. The CDR3 bases are TGTGCCAGCACCATGGGGGCGGGGGGTCAAGGAGGATTGTGGGAAAAACTGTTTTTT.

This clone has a single count. This sequence joins TRBV6-2 or TRBV6-3 and TRBJ1-2; tentatively, D is TRBD1 (6 bases). The length of the CDR3 is 13 residues. The V end was cut by 0 bases, the J end by 8 bases, with 10 bases between. The germline gives CDR1 MNHEY, CDR2 SVGEGT. The CDR3, as DNA: TGTGCCAGCAGTTACTCGCAGGGGCAGGGCTACACCTTC. Its protein product is CASSYSQGQGYTF.

V is TRBV5-1 and J is TRBJ1-2; unclear D gene. This CDR3 comprises 14 residues. Trimming removed 0 bases at V and 4 bases at J, with 10 bases between. Germline loops: CDR1 SGHRS, CDR2 YFSETQ. CDR3 nucleotide sequence: TGCGCCAGCAGCTTGGGTGGCAATAGCTATGGCTACACCTTC. It specifies CASSLGGNSYGYTF.

The chain is built from TRBV5-1 and TRBJ1-3; a weak D match, TRBD1 (5 bases). Germline V gene data show CDR1 as SGHRS and CDR2 as YFSETQ. The CDR3 has 13 amino acids. V lost 5 bases and J lost 3, with 9 bases in between. The CDR3 sequence is CASSRDLGNTIYF. In DNA form, the CDR3 reads TGCGCCAGCAGTCGGGACCTTGGAAACACCATATATTTT.

The chain links TRBV2 to TRBJ2-5; TRBD1 might be the D (6 bases). From germline, CDR1 is SNHLY and CDR2 FYNNEI. This CDR3 region has 13 residues. V shed 4 bases and J shed 2 bases, with 8 bases lying between them. This CDR3 reads CASSATGQETQYF. CDR3 bases: TGTGCCAGCAGTGCTACAGGGCAAGAGACCCAGTACTTC.

The genes are TRBV6-1 and TRBJ1-1; TRBD1 aligns across 7 bases. The CDR3 loop spans 14 amino acids. J gave up 6 bases and V 2 bases, and 6 bases lay outside the gene matches. CDR1 is MNHNS and CDR2 is SASEGT in the germline V gene. DNA for the CDR3: TGTGCCAGCAGTGAAACAGGGGCAAACGCTGAAGCTTTCTTT. Its translation is CASSETGANAEAFF.

This rearrangement joins TRBV2 to TRBJ1-3, with D perhaps TRBD1 (5 bases). Germline V CDR1 and CDR2: SNHLY, FYNNEI. V gave up 6 bases and J gave up 0 bases, with 9 bases separating them. This CDR3 comprises 14 residues. CDR3 region: CASSQQASGNTIYF. CDR3 bases: TGTGCCAGCAGCCAACAGGCCTCTGGAAACACCATATATTTT. Looking up the rest from reference TRBV2 and TRBJ1-3 gives the full variable domain: EPEVTQTPSHQVTQMGQEVILRCVPISNHLYFYWYRQILGQKVEFLVSFYNNEISEKSEIFDDQFSVERPDGSNFTLKIRSTKLEDSAMYFCASSQQASGNTIYFGEGSWLTVV.

The J gene is TRBJ2-7, the V gene TRBV12-3 or TRBV12-4; D uncertain. This CDR3 spans 12 amino acids. Trimming cost V 5 bases and J 3 bases, with 8 bases left between them. The CDR3 DNA reads as TGTGCCAGCAGTGGCCAGCTCTACGAGCAGTACTTC. Translating it yields CASSGQLYEQYF.

J is TRBJ2-5 and V is TRBV25-1, with no clear D. Between the trimmed V and J ends, which lost 7 bases and 2 bases, there was a span of 2 bases. From germline, CDR1 is MGHDK and CDR2 SYGVNS. The CDR3 is made up of 10 amino acids. The CDR3 sequence is CASKQETQYF. CDR3 bases: TGTGCCAGCAAACAAGAGACCCAGTACTTC.